Listed below are T cell receptor beta chains from one sample, sequenced in a study of Ad26.COV2.S vaccination and SARS-CoV-2 variants. Profiled with immunoSEQ multiplex PCR; TCRdb holds only in-frame clones, not every one. The table has more than 250,000 clones, 80% to 90% seen once. The sample consisted of peripheral blood, taken in a trial of Ad26.COV2.S vaccine versus placebo. The receptors derive from a person between 18 and 60 years old who received the Ad26.COV2.S COVID-19 vaccine or a placebo. Each CDR3 is given with its conserved first and last residue. A D gene is named only where the DNA matches it firmly. Size is stated for part of the rows, as once, few or many counts, or as a class when the clone is expanded.

TRBJ1-6	.	TRBV6-6	.	TGTGCCAGCAGTGGCAGCTCCTATAATTCACCCCTCCACTTT	CASSGSSYNSPLHF
TRBJ1-2	.	TRBV9	.	TGTGCCAGCAGCGTAGCATGGGGGTATGGCTACACCTTC	CASSVAWGYGYTF
TRBJ2-7	.	TRBV28	.	TGTGCCAGCACTTCTGGTGTCCACGAGCAGTACTTC	CASTSGVHEQYF
TRBJ2-2	.	TRBV27	.	TGTGCCAGCAGTTTCACTATTAACACCGGGGAGCTGTTTTTT	CASSFTINTGELFF
TRBJ1-2	.	TRBV6-2/TRBV6-3	.	TGTGCCAGCAGTTACTCGTCCAGGAGCACTAACTATGGCTACGCCTTC	CASSYSSRSTNYGYAF
TRBJ2-1	TRBD2	TRBV5-1	.	TGCGCCAGCGCTAGCGGGAGGGCGTACAATGAGCAGTTCTTC	CASASGRAYNEQFF
TRBJ2-3	.	TRBV4-2	.	TGTGCCAGCAGCCAAGATCGAGGGATGACAGATACGCAGTATTTT	CASSQDRGMTDTQYF
TRBJ2-1	TRBD2	TRBV9	few	TGTGCCAGCACCAGGGGCAGCGGGGGGGCTCAAAGCTCCTACAATGAGCAGTTCTTC	CASTRGSGGAQSSYNEQFF
TRBJ2-4	.	TRBV4-1	.	TGCGCCAGCAGCCAAGTGCTAGTGAACGCCAACATTCAGTACTTC	CASSQVLVNANIQYF
TRBJ1-6	TRBD1	TRBV5-4	.	TGTGCCAGCAGCCTGGGACAGGGGTGGAATTCACCCCTCCACTTT	CASSLGQGWNSPLHF
TRBJ2-2	TRBD2	TRBV25-1	.	TGTGCCAGCAGCCTAGCGGGCGCCACCGTTAACACCGGGGAGCTGTTTTTT	CASSLAGATVNTGELFF
TRBJ2-1	TRBD1	TRBV6-1	.	TGTGCCAGCAGTGATATGACAGGGCTTCGCGATGAGCAGTTCTTC	CASSDMTGLRDEQFF
TRBJ2-1	TRBD2	TRBV11-2	.	TGTGCCAGCAGCTTTACTAGCGGGGGGGCCGGAGTGCAGTTCTTC	CASSFTSGGAGVQFF